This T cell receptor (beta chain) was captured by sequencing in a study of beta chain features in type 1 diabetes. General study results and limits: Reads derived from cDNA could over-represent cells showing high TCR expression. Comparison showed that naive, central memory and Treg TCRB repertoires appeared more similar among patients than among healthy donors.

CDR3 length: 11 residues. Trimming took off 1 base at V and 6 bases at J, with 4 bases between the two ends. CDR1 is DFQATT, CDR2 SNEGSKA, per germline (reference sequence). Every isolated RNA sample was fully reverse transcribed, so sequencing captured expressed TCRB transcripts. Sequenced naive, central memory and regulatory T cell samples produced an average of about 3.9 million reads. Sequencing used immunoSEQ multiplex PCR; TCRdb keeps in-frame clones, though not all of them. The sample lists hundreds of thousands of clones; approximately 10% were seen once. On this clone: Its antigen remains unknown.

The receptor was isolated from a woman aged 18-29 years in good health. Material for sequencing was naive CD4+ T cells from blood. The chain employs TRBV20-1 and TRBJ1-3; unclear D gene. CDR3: CSARVTNTIYF. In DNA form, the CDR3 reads TGCAGTGCTAGAGTTACAAACACCATATATTTT.